One T cell receptor (beta chain) is described in this entry. This sample was taken from a study of control samples from healthy donors and cancer patients. The data were produced by immunoSEQ multiplex PCR, yet TCRdb's version contains in-frame clones alone and is incomplete. Altogether 57,000 or so clones are present, about 93% being singletons, with the ten largest covering 3.5% to 4%. This CDR3 has 14 amino acids. V lost 4 bases and J lost 5, with 15 bases in between. CDR1 and CDR2 (germline): SGHRS, YFSETQ. Sample: blood. The sequence derives from a man younger than 40 in good health. The V call is TRBV5-1, the J call TRBJ2-5, with D possibly TRBD2 on 6 matching bases. The CDR3, as DNA: TGCGCCAGCAGCCTGGAGGGGTTTCGTGAGACCCAGTACTTC. It translates to CASSLEGFRETQYF.